Below are 32 T cell receptor beta chains sequenced from a single sample in a study of cytomegalovirus exposure and HLA in healthy donors. It was with 60 Vbeta and 13 Jbeta primers that the PCR ran. Assay used: immunoSEQ multiplex PCR; TCRdb lists only in-frame clones, some missing. The sample lists about 130,000 clones; roughly 80% were seen once. Specimen: PBMCs. These receptors all come from a woman in her forties or fifties in good health and CMV-seronegative.

J is TRBJ1-2 and V is TRBV6-5; D is unresolved. From germline, CDR1 is MNHEY and CDR2 SVGAGI. The V gene lost 4 bases and the J gene lost 4 bases, with 7 bases spanning the gap. The CDR3 is 12 residues long. CDR3 sequence reads: CASSLRGYGYTF. The DNA of the CDR3 is TGTGCCAGCAGTTTACGGGGCTATGGCTACACCTTC.

This clone was recorded once. This chain joins TRBV19 and TRBJ1-2; D perhaps matches TRBD1 (5 bases). Trimming removed 4 bases at V and 6 bases at J, with 15 bases between. The CDR3 has 14 amino acids. The V gene's germline CDR1 is LNHDA and CDR2 SQIVND (reference sequence). The CDR3 nucleotides are TGTGCCAGTAGTAATTCTGTCGGGGGGGATGGCTACACCTTC. This gives the protein CASSNSVGGDGYTF.

The rearrangement joins TRBV30 to TRBJ2-1; maybe TRBD2 (6 bases). CDR3 length: 13 amino acids. CDR1 GTSNPN and CDR2 SVGIG come from the germline V gene (reference sequence). V lost 6 bases to trimming and J lost 7 bases, with 16 bases between them. The CDR3 bases are TGTGCCTGTTGGGACTCGTTTCATAATGAGCAGTTCTTC. Translated: CACWDSFHNEQFF.

The chain couples TRBV4-1 to TRBJ2-7, with D perhaps matching TRBD2 (5 bases). V lost 1 base to trimming and J lost 4 bases, with 14 bases between them. The germline V gene has CDR1 MGHRA and CDR2 YSYEKL. The CDR3 is made up of 15 amino acids. The CDR3 spells CASSQGGLTGYEQYF. CDR3 in DNA: TGCGCCAGCAGCCAAGGTGGTCTGACGGGATACGAGCAGTACTTC.

This clone was found a few times. The chain is built from TRBV7-2 and TRBJ2-1, with 7 bases aligning to TRBD2. CDR1 SGHTA and CDR2 FQGNSA come from the germline V gene. V lost 5 bases and J lost 1; bases outside the gene matches: 8. CDR3 length: 16 amino acids. This CDR3 reads CASSPSGSGSYNEQFF. CDR3 DNA sequence: TGTGCCAGCAGCCCTAGCGGATCCGGATCCTACAATGAGCAGTTCTTC.

V is TRBV5-1 and J is TRBJ2-3; 7 bases map to TRBD2. The CDR3 has 16 residues. Germline V gene sequence: CDR1 SGHRS, CDR2 YFSETQ. V shed 9 bases and J 2 bases; nucleotides not matched to a gene: 15. Here the CDR3 reads CANRTGGAGDTDTQYF. As DNA, the CDR3 is TGCGCCAACAGAACCGGTGGCGCGGGGGACACAGATACGCAGTATTTT.

V and J are TRBV11-2 and TRBJ1-4, with D perhaps TRBD1 (6 bases). Between the trimmed V and J ends, which lost 4 bases and 7 bases, there was a span of 10 bases. CDR3 length: 13 amino acids. Germline CDR1 and CDR2: SGHAT and FQNNGV. Here the CDR3 reads CASSSQGTEKLFF. As DNA, the CDR3 is TGTGCCAGCAGCTCGCAGGGGACTGAAAAACTGTTTTTT.

Only one count was recorded for this clone. This chain connects TRBV19 to TRBJ1-3, with D possibly matching TRBD1 (6 bases). Germline lookup yields CDR1 LNHDA and CDR2 SQIVND (reference sequence). The CDR3 extends over 14 amino acids. With 5 bases removed from V and 2 bases from J, the gap between germline ends came to 10 bases. Written as DNA, the CDR3 is TGTGCCAGTAGTGCCACAGGGACTGGAAACACCATATATTTT. Protein product: CASSATGTGNTIYF.

The rearrangement links TRBV28 to TRBJ1-2; 7 nucleotides align to TRBD1. The V gene's germline CDR1 is MDHEN and CDR2 SYDVKM. Trimming removed 5 bases from V and 2 bases from J; junction bases left unmatched: 2. The CDR3 loop spans 13 amino acids. The CDR3 region is CASSGQVNYGYTF. CDR3 in DNA: TGTGCCAGCAGTGGACAGGTCAACTATGGCTACACCTTC.

J is TRBJ2-3 and V is TRBV19; D ambiguous. The CDR3 loop spans 13 amino acids. Germline CDR1 is LNHDA and CDR2 is SQIVND (reference sequence). Trimming took 1 base from V and 1 from J, leaving 3 bases between them. CDR3 DNA sequence: TGTGCCAGTAGTATAGGAGGCACAGATACGCAGTATTTT. Residues: CASSIGGTDTQYF.

V and J are TRBV5-5 and TRBJ2-7; perhaps TRBD2 as D (5 bases). Germline loops: CDR1 SGHKS, CDR2 YYEKEE (reference sequence). Trimming left V 0 bases short and J 5 bases short, with 18 bases between. The CDR3 runs to 16 residues. The CDR3 DNA follows: TGTGCCAGCAGCTTGGTAGCGCGAAACGATATAGACGAGCAGTACTTC. This sequence encodes CASSLVARNDIDEQYF.

About this clone: At one boundary the junction diverges from the germline segment, which might be a read error. This sequence joins TRBV28 and TRBJ2-5; possibly TRBD1 or TRBD2 for D (6 bases each). The end of the DNA fits TRBJ2-7 better, so the J call may be wrong. The CDR3 spans 12 residues. Germline V CDR1 and CDR2: MDHEN, SYDVKM. The CDR3 bases are TGTGCCAGCAATTTAGGGGGGTACGAGCAGTACTTC. Protein product: CASNLGGYEQYF.

The CDR3 here is CASSPSLALNGYTF. The CDR3 DNA reads TGTGCCAGCAGTCCCTCCTTAGCCCTGAATGGCTACACCTTC. The rearrangement uses TRBV28 and TRBJ1-2, with D unclear. Trimming shortened V by 5 bases and J by 6 bases, and 16 bases separated the two germline ends. The CDR3 is made up of 14 amino acids. CDR1 and CDR2 from the germline V gene are MDHEN and SYDVKM.

The J gene is TRBJ1-2, the V gene TRBV7-2; 8 bases are a match to TRBD1. V shed 4 bases, J shed 4 bases, and the junction held 11 bases outside the gene matches. Looked up from germline, CDR1 is SGHTA and CDR2 is FQGNSA. The CDR3 totals 16 residues. CDR3 loop: CASSSPGQGAGYGYTF. The CDR3 region has the DNA TGTGCCAGCAGCTCCCCCGGCCAGGGGGCGGGCTATGGCTACACCTTC.

The chain uses TRBV6-4 and TRBJ2-3, with 7 bases aligning to TRBD2. Germline CDR1 and CDR2: MRHNA and SNTAGT. The V segment lost 2 bases and the J segment 9 bases; nucleotides outside the gene matches: 5. CDR3 length: 13 amino acids. CDR3 protein: CASSDRGEGTQYF. The CDR3 nucleotides are TGTGCCAGCAGTGACCGGGGGGAGGGGACGCAGTATTTT.

This chain uses TRBV19 with TRBJ1-1; no clear D. Trimming took 0 bases from V and 1 from J, leaving 15 bases between them. The length of the CDR3 is 17 residues. Germline V CDR1 and CDR2: LNHDA, SQIVND (reference sequence). The CDR3 bases are TGTGCCAGTAGTATAGATGTGGAGGTTGTTTCGAACACTGAAGCTTTCTTT. Its translation: CASSIDVEVVSNTEAFF.

The chain employs TRBV9 and TRBJ1-6; D not certain. Germline V gene lookup returns CDR1 SGDLS and CDR2 YYNGEE. CDR3 length: 15 amino acids. Trimming stripped 0 bases from V and 5 bases from J, with 9 bases between. CDR3: CASSVANQNNSPLHF. The CDR3 nucleotides read TGTGCCAGCAGCGTAGCTAACCAAAATAATTCACCCCTCCACTTT. The full variable domain, its missing parts supplied by reference TRBV9 and TRBJ1-6, is DSGVTQTPKHLITATGQRVTLRCSPRSGDLSVYWYQQSLDQGLQFLIQYYNGEERAKGNILERFSAQQFPDLHSELNLSSLELGDSALYFCASSVANQNNSPLHFGNGTRLTVT.

The rearrangement uses TRBV27 and TRBJ2-7; 8 nucleotides align to TRBD1. From germline, CDR1 is MNHEY and CDR2 SMNVEV (reference sequence). After removal of 2 bases from V and 2 bases from J, the junction contained 5 bases not matched to a gene. CDR3 length equals 15 residues. The CDR3 reads CASSLEGRGPYEQYF. The CDR3 DNA is TGTGCCAGCAGTTTAGAGGGCAGGGGGCCCTACGAGCAGTACTTC.

The rearrangement joins TRBV10-3 to TRBJ2-7; the match to TRBD1 covers 7 bases. Germline V gives CDR1 ENHRY, CDR2 SYGVKD. With V trimmed by 4 bases and J by 0 bases, 3 bases remained unmatched. The CDR3 extends over 14 amino acids. CDR3 sequence reads: CAISGGTASYEQYF. DNA of the CDR3: TGTGCCATCAGTGGGGGGACAGCCTCCTACGAGCAGTACTTC.

This rearrangement joins TRBV7-6 to TRBJ1-1, with TRBD1 matching over 12 bases. Germline trimming cut 4 bases from V and 6 bases from J; bases unmatched to any gene: 12. The CDR3 consists of 17 residues. Germline CDR1 SGHVS, CDR2 FNYEAQ. CDR3 in amino acids: CASSSGTGGPGNSEAFF. The CDR3, as DNA: TGTGCCAGCAGCTCCGGGACAGGGGGCCCCGGTAACTCTGAAGCTTTCTTT.

This chain connects TRBV6-5 to TRBJ2-1; 7 bases fit TRBD1. The V segment lost 2 bases and the J segment 9 bases; nucleotides outside the gene matches: 1. Germline V gene data show CDR1 as MNHEY and CDR2 as SVGAGI. The CDR3 runs 12 residues. CDR3 sequence (DNA): TGTGCCAGCAGTTACGGGGACAGTGAGCAGTTCTTC. Translating gives CASSYGDSEQFF.

CDR3 sequence (DNA): TGCGCCAGCAGCTTCACCGGGACAGGGTGGTCCGAGCAGTACTTC. Translating it yields CASSFTGTGWSEQYF. The chain couples TRBV5-1 to TRBJ2-7, with 9 bases identical to TRBD1. The V gene's germline CDR1 is SGHRS and CDR2 YFSETQ. The CDR3 has 15 residues. V lost 2 bases to trimming and J lost 6 bases; unmatched junction nucleotides: 9.

J is TRBJ2-2 and V is TRBV5-1; D gene unclear. The V end lost 4 bases, the J end lost 4 bases, and 11 bases lay between the germline ends. In germline, CDR1 is SGHRS, CDR2 YFSETQ. The CDR3 loop spans 14 amino acids. CDR3 coding DNA: TGCGCCAGCAGCCTTGGGCTCGTCACCGGGGAGCTGTTTTTT. This codes for CASSLGLVTGELFF.

The CDR3 is CATGGLAGSHNEQFF. The CDR3 DNA sequence: TGTGCCACCGGGGGACTAGCGGGATCTCACAATGAGCAGTTCTTC. V gene TRBV6-5 combines with J gene TRBJ2-1; 13 bases line up with TRBD2. J lost 5 bases, V lost 10 bases, and 8 bases had no gene match. This CDR3 comprises 15 residues. Germline V CDR1 and CDR2: MNHEY, SVGAGI.

The chain uses TRBV5-1 and TRBJ2-5; a possible D gene is TRBD2 (5 bases). Germline V gene lookup returns CDR1 SGHRS and CDR2 YFSETQ. This CDR3 region has 13 residues. Trimming took off 4 bases at V and 1 base at J, with 8 bases between the two ends. The CDR3 region is CASSRTFQETQYF. The CDR3 coding sequence is TGCGCCAGCAGCCGGACTTTCCAAGAGACCCAGTACTTC.

Only a few counts were recorded for this clone. The chain combines TRBV2 with TRBJ1-2; 7 bases are a match to TRBD1. V was pared by 2 bases and J by 6 bases, with 15 bases of the junction left unmatched. Germline V lookup: CDR1 SNHLY, CDR2 FYNNEI. The CDR3 extends over 17 amino acids. The CDR3 bases are TGTGCCAGCAGTGAATTGGGTACAGGGACAGATTCCGATGGCTACACCTTC. It is translated as CASSELGTGTDSDGYTF.

Note on this clone: One junction end does not reproduce the germline sequence, and a read error may be involved. The chain combines TRBV27 with TRBJ2-1; a possible D gene is TRBD2 (6 bases). This CDR3 is built from 15 residues. Germline lookup yields CDR1 MNHEY and CDR2 SMNVEV (reference sequence). DNA for the CDR3: TGTGCCAGCAATTTATGGGATGCGGGAACCTATGAGCAGTTCTTC. Amino acids: CASNLWDAGTYEQFF.

The CDR3 nucleotides are TGTGCCAGCAGCTCCATAGGCGGGAGGGTGAATGAGCAGTTCTTC. It is translated as CASSSIGGRVNEQFF. The rearrangement joins TRBV11-2 to TRBJ2-1; 9 positions match TRBD2. Per germline, CDR1 SGHAT and CDR2 FQNNGV. Germline trimming cut 4 bases from V and 7 bases from J; bases unmatched to any gene: 8. There are 15 residues in the CDR3. Drawing the rest from reference TRBV11-2 and TRBJ2-1, the complete variable domain is EAGVAQSPRYKIIEKRQSVAFWCNPISGHATLYWYQQILGQGPKLLIQFQNNGVVDDSQLPKDRFSAERLKGVDSTLKIQPAKLEDSAVYLCASSSIGGRVNEQFFGPGTRLTVL.

The chain couples TRBV9 to TRBJ2-1; TRBD2 matches 11 bases. The V gene's germline CDR1 is SGDLS and CDR2 YYNGEE. V lost 4 bases and J lost 0; bases outside the gene matches: 0. CDR3 length: 15 residues. CDR3 amino acids: CASSTSGSSYNEQFF. The DNA of the CDR3 is TGTGCCAGCAGCACTAGCGGGAGCTCCTACAATGAGCAGTTCTTC.

This clone was picked up a small number of times. The rearrangement links TRBV21-1 to TRBJ1-4; TRBD1, the table's D call, was not compared with the DNA. TRBV21-1 is annotated as a pseudogene. The CDR3 is made up of 17 amino acids. CDR3 residues: CASTTSYWDSPREKLFF. CDR3 in DNA: TGTGCCAGCACCACAAGTTACTGGGACAGTCCCAGAGAAAAACTGTTTTTT.

This clone appeared a few times. The chain is built from TRBV6-1 and TRBJ2-7; no reliable D call. CDR1 and CDR2 from the germline V gene are MNHNS and SASEGT. The CDR3 is made up of 12 amino acids. V lost 6 bases, J lost 0 bases, and 6 bases lay in between. The CDR3 region is CASSASSYEQYF. The DNA for the CDR3 is TGTGCCAGCAGCGCCAGCTCCTACGAGCAGTACTTC.

This clone was detected a few times. The chain joins TRBV7-6 to TRBJ2-1, with D maybe TRBD2 (6 bases). The V gene lost 5 bases and the J gene lost 3 bases, with 14 bases spanning the gap. This CDR3 is built from 15 residues. CDR1 is SGHVS and CDR2 is FNYEAQ in the germline V gene. The CDR3 region is CASSLRELLYNEQFF. In DNA, the CDR3 is TGTGCCAGCAGCCTACGGGAGCTTCTCTACAATGAGCAGTTCTTC.